Listed here are 3 T cell receptor beta chains from one sample, sequenced in a study of blood T cell repertoires in COVID-19. TCRdb's copy holds only in-frame clones and misses some; the assay was immunoSEQ multiplex PCR. The sample records about 100,000 clones, roughly four fifths being singletons. The specimen sequenced was peripheral blood. These receptors were taken from a man aged 55-75 years with acute or convalescent COVID-19.

The CDR3 DNA reads TGTGCCAGCACCGCGACAGGGAGGCGAACTGAAGCTTTCTTT. This translates into CASTATGRRTEAFF. The V gene is TRBV25-1, the J gene TRBJ1-1; 7 bases align to TRBD1. This CDR3 comprises 14 residues. J gave up 5 bases and V 7 bases, and 10 bases lay outside the gene matches. Germline V gives CDR1 MGHDK, CDR2 SYGVNS.

The gene calls are TRBV6-5 and TRBJ2-1; TRBD2 might be the D (6 bases). The ends were cut back, 7 bases at V and 1 base at J, with 8 bases in the middle. This CDR3 region has 13 residues. Germline CDR1 reads MNHEY; CDR2 reads SVGAGI. DNA of the CDR3: TGTGCCAGCACGGGGGAGTCCTACAATGAGCAGTTCTTC. Translating it yields CASTGESYNEQFF.

Turning to this clone: Other DNA sequences in the same sample also yield this CDR3. The J gene is TRBJ1-2, the V gene TRBV18, with TRBD1 identical over 9 bases. Losses at the gene ends were 3 bases for V and 5 bases for J; bases not matched to a gene: 4. Per the germline V gene, CDR1 is KGHSH and CDR2 is LQKENI. The CDR3 is made up of 14 amino acids. The CDR3 loop is CASSPDRGGYGYTF. Here the CDR3 DNA reads TGTGCCAGCTCACCGGACAGGGGTGGTTATGGCTACACCTTC.